These T cell receptor beta chains were read from a single sample in a study of T cells in Graves' hyperthyroidism and ophthalmopathy. MiXCR, run by TCRdb on the multiplex PCR reads, gives a single entry per CDR3 protein. Altogether 500,000 to 600,000 distinct CDR3 sequences are present, about 46% being singletons, with the ten largest covering 44%. The sample was peripheral blood or thyroid tissue (not recorded which). These receptors originate from an adult woman with Graves' disease, either hyperthyroidism or ophthalmopathy (not recorded which). Both conserved end residues are part of each CDR3. A D gene is named only where the DNA matches it firmly. Clone size is not always given. Where it is, it says once, few, many or a class for expanded clones.

d_call cdr3_length clone_size j_call v_call cdr3_nt cdr3_aa
- 11 - TRBJ2-3 TRBV20-1 TGCAGTGCTCAGTTATCCCCCGTTTCTTTTTTT CSAQLSPVSFF
TRBD2 15 many TRBJ2-7 TRBV20-1 TGCAGTGCTATTTCACCCTCAAGCGGGACCACCGAGCAGTACTTC CSAISPSSGTTEQYF
- 16 few TRBJ1-2 TRBV20-1 TGCAGCGCTGAGTCAAGGGGGGGGGGAGTTAACTATGGCTACACCTTC CSAESRGGGVNYGYTF
TRBD1 15 - TRBJ1-5 TRBV7-2 TGTGCCAGCAGCCCCAACAGGGGAGGCAATCAGCCCCAGCATTTT CASSPNRGGNQPQHF
TRBD1 14 - TRBJ2-7 TRBV10-3 TGTGCCATCGGTGGCCGGGACAGGGTGTACGAGCAGTACTTC CAIGGRDRVYEQYF
- 15 - TRBJ2-7 TRBV7-2 TGTGCCAGCAGCCAAGCGTACGGTAGCTCCTACGAGCAGTACTTC CASSQAYGSSYEQYF
- 14 - TRBJ1-5 TRBV5-1 TGCGCCAGCAGCTCAGGGACGGAACAAGAGACCCAGCATTTT CASSSGTEQETQHF
- 13 - TRBJ1-6 TRBV10-3 TGTGCCATCAGGCGGGATTATAATTCACCCCTCCACTTT CAIRRDYNSPLHF
TRBD1 14 - TRBJ1-1 TRBV2 TGTGCCAGCAGACGGGGACAGGTGAACACTGAAGCTTTCTTT CASRRGQVNTEAFF
- 14 - TRBJ1-6 TRBV2 TGTGCCAGCCTTTTCTGGGGCTCAAATTCACCCCTCCACTTT CASLFWGSNSPLHF
- 14 many TRBJ1-1 TRBV5-1 TGCGCCAGCGACCCGACAGGACTGAACACTGAAGCTTTCTTT CASDPTGLNTEAFF
- 13 - TRBJ1-1 TRBV5-1 TGCGCCAGCAGCTCCACGGGGACCACTGAAGCTTTCTTT CASSSTGTTEAFF
- 15 - TRBJ2-7 TRBV7-9 TGTGCCAGCAGCCACCGGGTTGGACACGGCGACGAGCAGTACTTC CASSHRVGHGDEQYF
- 14 - TRBJ2-7 TRBV6-1 TGTGCCAGCAGTGCCGGCGGGACGTCGGGCGAGCAGTACTTC CASSAGGTSGEQYF
- 12 few TRBJ1-1 TRBV29-1 TGCAGCGTTGACGTACAGCACACTGAAGCTTTCTTT CSVDVQHTEAFF
TRBD1 13 few TRBJ1-5 TRBV10-3 TGTGCCATCAGGACAGGGGTTGGCCAGCCCCAGCATTTT CAIRTGVGQPQHF
- 15 - TRBJ2-4 TRBV5-8 TGTGCCAGCAGCTTGAGTGTGGGGTCGAGGAACATTCAGTACTTC CASSLSVGSRNIQYF
- 14 - TRBJ2-3 TRBV24-1 TGTGCCACCAGTGAGGGCAGGGGCGAGGATACGCAGTATTTT CATSEGRGEDTQYF
- 13 - TRBJ2-2 TRBV19 TGTGCCAGTAGTATGGTGTACGCCGGGGAGCTGTTTTTT CASSMVYAGELFF
- 14 - TRBJ1-1 TRBV5-1 TGCGCCAGCAGCTTCGGCGGGGAACGCACTGAAGCTTTCTTT CASSFGGERTEAFF
- 12 many TRBJ1-3 TRBV29-1 TGCAGCGTTTATATTGCTGGAAACACCATATATTTT CSVYIAGNTIYF
- 14 many TRBJ2-2 TRBV29-1 TGCAGCGTTGTAGAGAGGGCAGTCGCCGGGGAGCTGTTTTTT CSVVERAVAGELFF
TRBD2 14 many TRBJ2-7 TRBV6-5 TGTGCCAGCTGGGCGGGAGGGATACCCTACGAGCAGTACTTC CASWAGGIPYEQYF
TRBD1 14 - TRBJ2-7 TRBV29-1 TGCAGCGCCTCAGGACAGGGGAGCCCCTACGAGCAGTACTTC CSASGQGSPYEQYF
TRBD2 16 many TRBJ2-5 TRBV7-2 TGTGCCAGCAGCCAAATAGCGGGAGGGCTGTGGGAGACCCAGTACTTC CASSQIAGGLWETQYF
- 15 - TRBJ2-7 TRBV20-1 TGCAGTGCTAGAGATCTGAGGACCACCTCCTACGAGCAGTACTTC CSARDLRTTSYEQYF
- 15 - TRBJ1-1 TRBV20-1 TGCAGTGCTAGAGATAATCTGGAGATTTACACTGAAGCTTTCTTT CSARDNLEIYTEAFF
- 14 - TRBJ2-5 TRBV10-2 TGCGCCAATAACCGGGCCTTTGGGTACGAGACCCAGTACTTC CANNRAFGYETQYF
TRBD1 15 many TRBJ2-7 TRBV10-3 TGTGCCATCAGTGTCGACAGGGGAAGTAGCGTCGAGCAGTACTTC CAISVDRGSSVEQYF
TRBD2 16 - TRBJ2-7 TRBV20-1 TGCAGTGCTAGAGGGCTAGCGGGTCTTCGCCTCTACGAGCAGTACTTC CSARGLAGLRLYEQYF
- 12 few TRBJ1-2 TRBV7-9 TGTGCCAGCAGCGGACCCCGCGCGGGCTACACCTTC CASSGPRAGYTF
- 12 many TRBJ1-4 TRBV10-2 TGCGCCAGCAGGGACAGAGGAGAAAAACTGTTTTTT CASRDRGEKLFF
TRBD1 14 - TRBJ2-7 TRBV7-2 TGTGCCAGCAGCACCTCGGGACAGGGGTTCGAGCAGTACTTC CASSTSGQGFEQYF
- 20 - TRBJ1-3 TRBV15 TGTGCCAGCAGTCTGCTGATGTTGGGACCGGGGAAGGTATCTGGAAACACCATATATTTT CASSLLMLGPGKVSGNTIYF
- 13 many TRBJ2-5 TRBV20-1 TGCAGTGCTAGAGTGGGAGGACCGGAGACCCAGTACTTC CSARVGGPETQYF
TRBD1 13 - TRBJ1-2 TRBV12-3/TRBV12-4 TGTGCCAGCACCGTCCAGGGGGTCCGTGGCTACACCTTC CASTVQGVRGYTF
- 14 - TRBJ1-1 TRBV11-1 TGTGCCAGCAGCTCCGTCTTACGGAACACTGAAGCTTTCTTT CASSSVLRNTEAFF
- 13 - TRBJ2-7 TRBV6-5 TGTGCCAGCCGAGGGACGAACGGCTACGAGCAGTACTTC CASRGTNGYEQYF
TRBD1 15 - TRBJ1-6 TRBV5-1 TGCGCCAGCAGCCGGGACAGCCCTATGAGTTCACCCCTCCACTTT CASSRDSPMSSPLHF
- 14 many TRBJ2-5 TRBV5-1 TGCGCCAGCAGCCCGGGCCCGGTGAAAGAGACCCAGTACTTC CASSPGPVKETQYF
- 14 - TRBJ1-1 TRBV7-9 TGTGCCAGCACCTTAGGGATTATGAACACTGAAGCTTTCTTT CASTLGIMNTEAFF
- 13 - TRBJ2-7 TRBV7-9 TGTGCCAGCAGCTTGCCAGTAGCCTACGAGCAGTACTTC CASSLPVAYEQYF
TRBD1 14 - TRBJ2-5 TRBV19 TGTGCCAGTAGTACGCCAGGGGGTTTGGAGACCCAGTACTTC CASSTPGGLETQYF
TRBD1 14 - TRBJ1-1 TRBV25-1 TGTGCCAGCAGTCACGGACAGGGAGGCACTGAAGCTTTCTTT CASSHGQGGTEAFF
- 11 many TRBJ1-3 TRBV29-1 TGCAGCGTCCCCGTCGGAAACACCATATATTTT CSVPVGNTIYF
- 14 once TRBJ2-6 TRBV10-3 TGTGCCATCAGCGCGTGGACTGGGGCCAACGTCCTGACTTTC CAISAWTGANVLTF
TRBD1 12 many TRBJ1-1 TRBV14 TGTGCCAGCAGCCACGTTACAGGGGCAGCTTTCTTT CASSHVTGAAFF
- 17 few TRBJ2-2 TRBV10-3 TGTGCCATCAGTGAGTCTCCTAGCGCCTTGAACACCGGGGAGCTGTTTTTT CAISESPSALNTGELFF
- 13 - TRBJ1-5 TRBV7-9 TGTGCCAGCAGCTTTTCCGACCGGCAGCCCCAGCATTTT CASSFSDRQPQHF
TRBD1 15 - TRBJ2-2 TRBV2 TGTGCCAGCAGCGGGACAGTTACGAACACCGGGGAGCTGTCTTGG CASSGTVTNTGELSW